Presented here are 23 T cell receptor beta chains from one specimen sequenced in a study of blood T cell repertoires in COVID-19. The method was immunoSEQ multiplex PCR; TCRdb's version includes in-frame clones alone and lacks a portion of them. The top ten clones hold 2% to 3% of a sample with a few hundred thousand clones, around 87% of them seen once. Sequencing was carried out using peripheral blood. The receptors here all came from a woman aged 45-65 years with acute or convalescent COVID-19.

The J gene is TRBJ2-1, the V gene TRBV5-4; TRBD1 agrees at 9 bases. The trim removed 2 bases at V and 10 bases at J, leaving 10 bases unmatched. CDR1 and CDR2 from the germline V gene are SGHNT and YYREEE (reference sequence). The CDR3 contains 15 residues. CDR3 DNA: TGTGCCAGCAGCTTTTTCGGGGACAGGGTGAGAGAGCAGTTCTTC. Protein product: CASSFFGDRVREQFF.

This sequence joins TRBV6-5 and TRBJ1-3; 7 nucleotides agree with TRBD1. The CDR3 runs 15 residues. V shed 8 bases, J shed 0 bases, and the junction held 7 bases outside the gene matches. Germline V gene lookup returns CDR1 MNHEY and CDR2 SVGAGI. This CDR3 reads CASARDRDSGNTIYF. The DNA for the CDR3 is TGTGCCAGCGCCCGGGACAGAGACTCTGGAAACACCATATATTTT.

The chain uses TRBV7-6 and TRBJ2-6, with TRBD1 matching 11 bases. The CDR3 length is 17 residues. Trimming cost V 5 bases and J 4 bases; bases outside gene matches: 7. Germline V CDR1 and CDR2: SGHVS, FNYEAQ. The CDR3 DNA reads as TGTGCCAGCAGCACCCCGGGACAGGGGGGCGGGGCCAACGTCCTGACTTTC. Protein sequence: CASSTPGQGGGANVLTF.

The chain links TRBV19 to TRBJ1-1, with 7 bases aligning to TRBD1. The CDR3 contains 15 residues. Germline V lookup: CDR1 LNHDA, CDR2 SQIVND (reference sequence). V dropped 1 base and J dropped 2; count of bases not matched to a gene: 4. CDR3 residues: CASSIAGGQNTEAFF. The DNA of the CDR3 is TGTGCCAGTAGTATAGCAGGGGGGCAAAACACTGAAGCTTTCTTT.

The V and J genes are TRBV28 and TRBJ2-2, with TRBD2 identical over 15 bases. The germline V gene has CDR1 MDHEN and CDR2 SYDVKM. This CDR3 contains 17 residues. V lost 3 bases to trimming and J lost 6 bases; unmatched junction nucleotides: 5. In nucleotides, the CDR3 is TGTGCCAGCAGTTTCTCCGGACTAGCGGGAGGGGCCGGGGAGCTGTTTTTT. As protein: CASSFSGLAGGAGELFF.

The CDR3 loop reads CASSLLGQKNTGELFF. CDR3 nucleotide sequence: TGTGCCAGCAGCCTCTTGGGACAGAAGAACACCGGGGAGCTGTTTTTT. V usage is TRBV7-8 and J usage is TRBJ2-2, with TRBD1 identical over 7 bases. In germline, CDR1 is SGHVS, CDR2 FQNEAQ. CDR3 length: 16 amino acids. Trimming removed 5 bases from V and 1 base from J; junction bases left unmatched: 7.

This clone occurred once. The chain employs TRBV3-1 (or the pseudogene TRBV3-2) and TRBJ2-7, with a possible D match to TRBD1 (5 bases). This CDR3 spans 14 amino acids. Germline loops: CDR1 LGHDT, CDR2 YNNKEL (reference sequence). V lost 0 bases, J lost 6 bases, and 12 bases lay in between. The CDR3: CASSQEQGSPEQYF. The DNA of the CDR3 is TGTGCCAGCAGCCAAGAGCAGGGAAGCCCCGAGCAGTACTTC.

The chain has TRBV28 and TRBJ1-6; 7 bases line up with TRBD1. V trimming: 6 bases; J trimming: 5 bases; junction bases outside the gene matches: 16. This CDR3 contains 18 residues. CDR1 and CDR2 (germline): MDHEN, SYDVKM. CDR3 nucleotide sequence: TGTGCCAGCAGCTCCCCTCTGGACAGGCGGTCAAATAATTCACCCCTCCACTTT. Translation gives CASSSPLDRRSNNSPLHF.

This chain links TRBV29-1 with TRBJ2-7, with 7 positions matching TRBD2. J lost 9 bases, V lost 0 bases, and 11 bases had no gene match. This CDR3 region has 14 residues. Germline-derived CDR1 and CDR2 are SQVTM and ANQGSEA. The CDR3: CSVEDRWGGSGQYF. The DNA for the CDR3 is TGCAGCGTTGAAGATCGTTGGGGGGGGTCTGGGCAGTACTTC.

The chain joins TRBV24-1 to TRBJ2-6; 8 bases are shared with TRBD2. J lost 1 base, V lost 6 bases, and 13 bases had no gene match. This CDR3 has 19 residues. Germline assignment: CDR1 KGHDR and CDR2 SFDVKD. The CDR3 loop is CATSSPPAGGQSGANVLTF. CDR3 DNA sequence: TGTGCCACCAGTTCCCCCCCGGCGGGGGGCCAATCTGGGGCCAACGTCCTGACTTTC.

This clone was recorded only once. CDR3 DNA: TGTGCCATCAGAAGAGGGACAGGGGGAGCAGATACGCAGTATTTT. It encodes CAIRRGTGGADTQYF. The V call is TRBV10-3, the J call TRBJ2-3; 11 bases are a match to TRBD1. The CDR3 has 15 amino acids. Germline assignment: CDR1 ENHRY and CDR2 SYGVKD. J was trimmed by 4 bases and V by 6 bases; bases with no gene match: 6.

CDR3 loop: CASKSGLGNQPQHF. The DNA for the CDR3 is TGTGCCAGCAAATCGGGATTGGGCAATCAGCCCCAGCATTTT. The chain joins TRBV28 to TRBJ1-5; D unresolved. Per the germline V gene, CDR1 is MDHEN and CDR2 is SYDVKM. This CDR3 has 14 amino acids. V lost 7 bases and J lost 2, with 12 bases in between.

This chain links TRBV5-1 with TRBJ2-1, with D maybe TRBD2 (5 bases). V gave up 2 bases and J gave up 7 bases, with 10 bases separating them. Germline V gene sequence: CDR1 SGHRS, CDR2 YFSETQ. CDR3 length equals 13 residues. CDR3: CASSFIARNEQFF. In DNA, the CDR3 is TGCGCCAGCAGCTTTATAGCGCGGAATGAGCAGTTCTTC.

The rearrangement links TRBV5-1 to TRBJ1-2; 7 positions match TRBD1. With V trimmed by 0 bases and J by 3 bases, 2 bases remained unmatched. Germline V gene sequence: CDR1 SGHRS, CDR2 YFSETQ. The CDR3 length is 14 residues. The CDR3 spells CASSLGQGDYGYTF. The CDR3 DNA sequence: TGCGCCAGCAGCTTGGGACAGGGTGACTATGGCTACACCTTC.

As to this clone: At one end, the junction sequence differs from germline, possibly due to a read error. This sequence joins TRBV2 and TRBJ1-2; no clear D gene. The CDR3 length is 12 residues. Looked up from germline, CDR1 is SNHLY and CDR2 is FYNNEI. In DNA, the CDR3 is TGTGCCAGCAGTAGGGAGAGGAACCGTAAATTTTTC. As protein: CASSRERNRKFF.

This clone was observed a single time. V gene TRBV18 combines with J gene TRBJ1-5; TRBD1 agrees at 10 bases. Per germline, CDR1 KGHSH and CDR2 LQKENI. CDR3 size: 17 residues. V dropped 3 bases and J dropped 3; count of bases not matched to a gene: 8. CDR3 amino acids: CASSPRDRGVDNQPQHF. CDR3 DNA: TGTGCCAGCTCACCCCGGGACAGGGGAGTCGACAATCAGCCCCAGCATTTT. Supplemented by reference TRBV18 and TRBJ1-5, the full variable domain reads NAGVMQNPRHLVRRRGQEARLRCSPMKGHSHVYWYRQLPEEGLKFMVYLQKENIIDESGMPKERFSAEFPKEGPSILRIQQVVRGDSAAYFCASSPRDRGVDNQPQHFGDGTRLSIL.

V usage is TRBV9 and J usage is TRBJ2-3; 7 nucleotides align to TRBD2. J lost 2 bases, V lost 4 bases, and 7 bases had no gene match. The germline gives CDR1 SGDLS, CDR2 YYNGEE. This CDR3 region has 15 residues. For the CDR3, the DNA is TGTGCCAGCAGCCCTGGGACTACCGTCACAGATACGCAGTATTTT. It yields the protein CASSPGTTVTDTQYF. Full variable domain (missing parts from reference TRBV9 and TRBJ2-3): DSGVTQTPKHLITATGQRVTLRCSPRSGDLSVYWYQQSLDQGLQFLIQYYNGEERAKGNILERFSAQQFPDLHSELNLSSLELGDSALYFCASSPGTTVTDTQYFGPGTRLTVL.

The chain links TRBV6-1 to TRBJ2-7, with a possible D match to TRBD1 (5 bases). The CDR3 has 14 amino acids. Germline CDR1 MNHNS, CDR2 SASEGT. V was cut by 2 bases and J by 3 bases, with 11 bases left in between. The CDR3 nucleotides are TGTGCCAGCAGTGAACGCAGGGCGATCTACGAGCAGTACTTC. Protein product: CASSERRAIYEQYF.

The chain employs TRBV19 and TRBJ2-7; 9 nucleotides agree with TRBD1. Trimming at V came to 8 bases and at J to 2 bases, leaving 7 bases not matched to a gene. Per the germline V gene, CDR1 is LNHDA and CDR2 is SQIVND (reference sequence). This CDR3 is 14 amino acids long. The CDR3 is CASSSGQGTYEQYF. Written as DNA, the CDR3 is TGTGCCAGTTCCTCGGGACAGGGAACCTACGAGCAGTACTTC.

Concerning this clone itself: Other nucleotide sequences from this sample produce the same CDR3. The J gene is TRBJ1-6, the V gene TRBV2; D unclear. The CDR3 contains 13 residues. CDR1 is SNHLY, CDR2 FYNNEI, per germline. V was trimmed by 9 bases and J by 0 bases, leaving 6 bases between them. CDR3 in DNA: TGTGCCAGTAGAAGCTCCTATAATTCACCCCTCCACTTT. Amino acid sequence: CASRSSYNSPLHF. The entire variable domain, with the rest obtained from reference TRBV2 and TRBJ1-6, is as follows: EPEVTQTPSHQVTQMGQEVILRCVPISNHLYFYWYRQILGQKVEFLVSFYNNEISEKSEIFDDQFSVERPDGSNFTLKIRSTKLEDSAMYFCASRSSYNSPLHFGNGTRLTVT.

The chain employs TRBV21-1 and TRBJ1-1. TRBV21-1 is shown as a pseudogene. The CDR3 covers 17 residues. CDR3 residues: CASRESSLSSENTEAFF. The CDR3 DNA reads TGTGCCAGCAGAGAGTCTAGCCTCAGTTCGGAAAACACTGAAGCTTTCTTT.

The chain has TRBV28 and TRBJ1-5, with no clear D. Germline CDR1 reads MDHEN; CDR2 reads SYDVKM. The CDR3 length is 16 residues. The V end lost 3 bases, the J end lost 5 bases, and 17 bases lay between the germline ends. This chain's CDR3 is CASSFNSRLGDQPQHF. The CDR3 DNA reads as TGTGCCAGCAGTTTTAATTCACGTCTCGGGGATCAGCCCCAGCATTTT.

This clone occurred a few times. The V and J genes are TRBV7-2 and TRBJ2-5; 7 bases align to TRBD1. The CDR3 contains 16 residues. Germline values: CDR1 SGHTA, CDR2 FQGNSA. V lost 1 base and J lost 1; bases outside the gene matches: 6. CDR3 residues: CASSLVGGGFQETQYF. Written as DNA, the CDR3 is TGTGCCAGCAGCTTAGTAGGGGGCGGGTTCCAAGAGACCCAGTACTTC.